The rows below give T cell receptor beta chains drawn from one sample of a study of blood T cell repertoires in COVID-19. Repertoires were generated with immunoSEQ multiplex PCR, while TCRdb's copy carries only in-frame clones and drops some. The sample contains around 120,000 clones, 60% to 85% of which appear only once. The sequencing sample was made of peripheral blood. Receptors originate from a man aged 65-85 years with acute or convalescent COVID-19. Both conserved end residues are part of each CDR3. Each record gives: clone size, J gene, CDR3 length, V gene, D gene, CDR3 DNA, CDR3 protein. D genes are given only for firm matches. Only part of the rows carry a size: once, few, many, or a class if the clone is expanded.

clone_size: .
j_call: TRBJ1-5
cdr3_length: 15
v_call: TRBV15
d_call: .
cdr3_nt: TGTGCCACCAGCAGAGATCCATCGGGTTATCAGCCCCAGCATTTT
cdr3_aa: CATSRDPSGYQPQHF

clone_size: .
j_call: TRBJ2-1
cdr3_length: 13
v_call: TRBV12-3/TRBV12-4
d_call: .
cdr3_nt: TGTGCCAGCAGTTTCCGGGAATACAATGAGCAGTTCTTC
cdr3_aa: CASSFREYNEQFF

clone_size: few
j_call: TRBJ1-6
cdr3_length: 19
v_call: TRBV5-4
d_call: TRBD1
cdr3_nt: TGTGCCAGCAGCTTGGGGACAGGGACATCTTCCTCCTATAATTCACCCCTCCACTTT
cdr3_aa: CASSLGTGTSSSYNSPLHF

clone_size: .
j_call: TRBJ1-1
cdr3_length: 13
v_call: TRBV5-4
d_call: .
cdr3_nt: TGTGCCAGCAGACCAGGGTGGGACACTGAAGCTTTCTTT
cdr3_aa: CASRPGWDTEAFF

clone_size: .
j_call: TRBJ2-3
cdr3_length: 19
v_call: TRBV7-6
d_call: TRBD2
cdr3_nt: TGTGCCAGCAGCTTAGCAGCGACTAGCGGGGGGTTTAATTCAGATACGCAGTATTTT
cdr3_aa: CASSLAATSGGFNSDTQYF

clone_size: few
j_call: TRBJ2-2
cdr3_length: 15
v_call: TRBV27
d_call: TRBD2
cdr3_nt: TGTGCCAGCAGTTTACTAGCGGCCAGCACCGGGGAGCTGTTTTTT
cdr3_aa: CASSLLAASTGELFF

clone_size: .
j_call: TRBJ2-4
cdr3_length: 17
v_call: TRBV7-8
d_call: TRBD1
cdr3_nt: TGTGCCAGCAGCCTCCCCCGGGACAGGGGGCCCAAAAACATTCAGTACTTC
cdr3_aa: CASSLPRDRGPKNIQYF

clone_size: .
j_call: TRBJ2-7
cdr3_length: 15
v_call: TRBV5-1
d_call: TRBD2
cdr3_nt: TGCGCCAGCAGCTTGGCTCCGCGGGGGGCCCACGAGCAGTACTTC
cdr3_aa: CASSLAPRGAHEQYF

clone_size: .
j_call: TRBJ1-1
cdr3_length: 14
v_call: TRBV29-1
d_call: .
cdr3_nt: TGCAGCGTTGTACCAGGGTCAATGTACACTGAAGCTTTCTTT
cdr3_aa: CSVVPGSMYTEAFF

clone_size: .
j_call: TRBJ1-1
cdr3_length: 14
v_call: TRBV30
d_call: TRBD1
cdr3_nt: TGTGCCTGCTCTTCCCGGGACAGGGGGCGGTCGGACGGATTT
cdr3_aa: CACSSRDRGRSDGF

clone_size: .
j_call: TRBJ2-2
cdr3_length: 14
v_call: TRBV5-1
d_call: .
cdr3_nt: TGCGCCAGCAGCTTGTCGAAAGGAGGAGGGGAGCTGTTTTTT
cdr3_aa: CASSLSKGGGELFF

clone_size: .
j_call: TRBJ1-1
cdr3_length: 15
v_call: TRBV30
d_call: .
cdr3_nt: TGTGCCTGGAGTCCCTTAGGACAGTTGCACACTGAAGCTTTCTTT
cdr3_aa: CAWSPLGQLHTEAFF

clone_size: once
j_call: TRBJ2-1
cdr3_length: 15
v_call: TRBV6-5
d_call: TRBD2
cdr3_nt: TGTGCCAGCAGCTCTAGCGGGGGGGCTCGGAATGAGCAGTTCTTC
cdr3_aa: CASSSSGGARNEQFF

clone_size: .
j_call: TRBJ1-2
cdr3_length: 13
v_call: TRBV29-1
d_call: TRBD1
cdr3_nt: TGCAGCGTGGGGACAGGGACTCTTAAAGGCTACACCTTC
cdr3_aa: CSVGTGTLKGYTF

clone_size: .
j_call: TRBJ2-1
cdr3_length: 16
v_call: TRBV7-3
d_call: .
cdr3_nt: TGTGCCAGCAGCTTAACGGCCACCAAATCCTACAATGAGCAGTTCTTC
cdr3_aa: CASSLTATKSYNEQFF

clone_size: .
j_call: TRBJ2-7
cdr3_length: 15
v_call: TRBV11-2
d_call: .
cdr3_nt: TGTGCCAGCAGCTTAGGGAGTACCGAGTCGGACGAGCAGTACTTC
cdr3_aa: CASSLGSTESDEQYF

clone_size: .
j_call: TRBJ2-7
cdr3_length: 11
v_call: TRBV2
d_call: .
cdr3_nt: TGTGCCAGCAGTGACTTTTACGAGCAGTACTTC
cdr3_aa: CASSDFYEQYF

clone_size: .
j_call: TRBJ1-2
cdr3_length: 16
v_call: TRBV7-2
d_call: .
cdr3_nt: TGTGCCAGCAGCTCCTCCGGGAGGGCCCCTAACTATGGCTACACCTTC
cdr3_aa: CASSSSGRAPNYGYTF

clone_size: few
j_call: TRBJ1-2
cdr3_length: 11
v_call: TRBV19
d_call: .
cdr3_nt: TGTGCCAGTAGGGAGGACTATGGCTACACCTTC
cdr3_aa: CASREDYGYTF

clone_size: .
j_call: TRBJ1-1
cdr3_length: 14
v_call: TRBV11-2
d_call: .
cdr3_nt: TGTGCCAGCAGCTTTATTGGGGAGGGCACTGAAGCTTTCTTT
cdr3_aa: CASSFIGEGTEAFF

clone_size: .
j_call: TRBJ2-5
cdr3_length: 15
v_call: TRBV5-1
d_call: .
cdr3_nt: TGCGCCAGCAGCGTAGGGGTGGTAGGCCAAGAGACCCAGTACTTC
cdr3_aa: CASSVGVVGQETQYF

clone_size: .
j_call: TRBJ2-7
cdr3_length: 15
v_call: TRBV9
d_call: .
cdr3_nt: TGTGCCAGCAGCCCCCGGTGGGGGGAGGAATACGAGCAGTACTTC
cdr3_aa: CASSPRWGEEYEQYF

clone_size: .
j_call: TRBJ1-4
cdr3_length: 17
v_call: TRBV4-3
d_call: .
cdr3_nt: TGCGCCAGCAGCCGAGGGCGGGGTAGAGGCCGGGATGAAAAACTGTTTTTT
cdr3_aa: CASSRGRGRGRDEKLFF

clone_size: .
j_call: TRBJ1-5
cdr3_length: 13
v_call: TRBV6-2/TRBV6-3
d_call: .
cdr3_nt: TGTGCCAGCAGTTACATCCCATCTCAGCCCCAGCATTTT
cdr3_aa: CASSYIPSQPQHF

clone_size: .
j_call: TRBJ1-2
cdr3_length: 12
v_call: TRBV29-1
d_call: .
cdr3_nt: TGCAGCTATTCGACGGGAAACTATGGCTACACCTTC
cdr3_aa: CSYSTGNYGYTF

clone_size: .
j_call: TRBJ1-6
cdr3_length: 13
v_call: TRBV6-2/TRBV6-3
d_call: .
cdr3_nt: TGTGCCAGCAGCCCCGGGGACTATTCACCCCTCCACTTT
cdr3_aa: CASSPGDYSPLHF

clone_size: .
j_call: TRBJ2-2
cdr3_length: 13
v_call: TRBV20-1
d_call: .
cdr3_nt: TGCAGTGCTAGTACAGCTAACACCGGGGAGCTGTTTTTT
cdr3_aa: CSASTANTGELFF

clone_size: .
j_call: TRBJ1-6
cdr3_length: 12
v_call: TRBV30
d_call: TRBD1
cdr3_nt: TGTGCCTTGGACAGGCTTAATTCACCCCTCCACTTT
cdr3_aa: CALDRLNSPLHF

clone_size: .
j_call: TRBJ2-1
cdr3_length: 15
v_call: TRBV9
d_call: TRBD2
cdr3_nt: TGTGCCAGCAGCGTAGGGGGAGGGTTAGGCAATGAGCAGTTCTTC
cdr3_aa: CASSVGGGLGNEQFF

clone_size: .
j_call: TRBJ1-2
cdr3_length: 13
v_call: TRBV6-5
d_call: .
cdr3_nt: TGTGCCGTCCGTAAGGGGCCAGGGCATGGCTACACCTTC
cdr3_aa: CAVRKGPGHGYTF

clone_size: .
j_call: TRBJ1-2
cdr3_length: 16
v_call: TRBV4-1
d_call: .
cdr3_nt: TGCGCCAGCAGCCAGGCGGACAGCATTACCACCTATGGCTACACCTTC
cdr3_aa: CASSQADSITTYGYTF

clone_size: .
j_call: TRBJ2-7
cdr3_length: 16
v_call: TRBV9
d_call: TRBD2
cdr3_nt: TGTGCCAGCAGCGTGGCCTCTAGCGGGGGGGCCCACGAGCAGTACTTC
cdr3_aa: CASSVASSGGAHEQYF

clone_size: few
j_call: TRBJ1-2
cdr3_length: 14
v_call: TRBV19
d_call: TRBD1
cdr3_nt: TGTGCCAGCTCGGACAGGGGGCAGGGCTATGGCTACACCTTC
cdr3_aa: CASSDRGQGYGYTF

clone_size: .
j_call: TRBJ1-6
cdr3_length: 15
v_call: TRBV7-6
d_call: .
cdr3_nt: TGTGCCAGCAGCTCATTATCCGGGGGTAATTCACCCCTCCACTTT
cdr3_aa: CASSSLSGGNSPLHF

clone_size: once
j_call: TRBJ1-2
cdr3_length: 13
v_call: TRBV4-2
d_call: .
cdr3_nt: TGTGCCAGCAGCCAAGCCAGGGTTTATGGCTACACCTTC
cdr3_aa: CASSQARVYGYTF

clone_size: few
j_call: TRBJ2-3
cdr3_length: 16
v_call: TRBV25-1
d_call: TRBD2
cdr3_nt: TGTGCCAGCTCGAGGACTAGCGGGGGGGGCACAGATACGCAGTATTTT
cdr3_aa: CASSRTSGGGTDTQYF

clone_size: .
j_call: TRBJ2-5
cdr3_length: 16
v_call: TRBV29-1
d_call: TRBD2
cdr3_nt: TGCAGCGTTAACTGGGCGGGAGGGGCCAAACAAGAGACCCAGTACTTC
cdr3_aa: CSVNWAGGAKQETQYF

clone_size: .
j_call: TRBJ2-1
cdr3_length: 11
v_call: TRBV20-1
d_call: .
cdr3_nt: TGCAGTGCTACGCGGAACAACCAGCAGTTCTTC
cdr3_aa: CSATRNNQQFF

clone_size: .
j_call: TRBJ1-2
cdr3_length: 15
v_call: TRBV7-8
d_call: .
cdr3_nt: TGTGCCAGCAGCCCACACTACGGCCCCGGGGATGGCTACACCTTC
cdr3_aa: CASSPHYGPGDGYTF

clone_size: .
j_call: TRBJ1-4
cdr3_length: 17
v_call: TRBV4-1
d_call: .
cdr3_nt: TGCGCCAGCAGCCACGACAGAACTTACGCAACTAATGAAAAACTGTTTTTT
cdr3_aa: CASSHDRTYATNEKLFF

clone_size: once
j_call: TRBJ1-2
cdr3_length: 15
v_call: TRBV4-1
d_call: TRBD1
cdr3_nt: TGCGCCAGCAGCCGCGAGGGACAGGGCAACTATGGCTACACCTTC
cdr3_aa: CASSREGQGNYGYTF